The subject of this entry is one TCR beta chain. A Seattle source enrolled patients during active infection and followed them longitudinally. The source of the sample is a study of blood T cell repertoires in COVID-19. Study context: The origin of the acute and convalescent COVID-19 samples was the United States, Italy and Spain. Sources were T cells, B-cell-depleted T cells, or PBMCs; the material itself was cDNA or gDNA.

In the authors' methods: Amplification with reference gene primers provided the estimates of nucleated cell counts. Profiled with immunoSEQ multiplex PCR; TCRdb holds only in-frame clones, not every one. The V and J calls and the clone size are those of that table, but D and trimming were determined from the DNA. This table has approximately 44,000 clones, 90% to 95% appearing once. Sample: peripheral blood. This clonotype was sampled from a middle-aged man with COVID-19, enrolled during active disease.

CDR3 DNA sequence: TGCGCCAGCAGCTGGTCTGGACTAGCGGGAGAGACCCAGTACTTC. Encoded protein: CASSWSGLAGETQYF. V gene TRBV5-1 combines with J gene TRBJ2-5, with TRBD2 identical over 11 bases. The J segment lost 4 bases and the V segment lost 3 bases, leaving 5 bases of the junction unmatched. There are 15 residues in the CDR3. Germline loops: CDR1 SGHRS, CDR2 YFSETQ.